The 14 T cell receptor beta chains reported below all come from one sample, sequenced in a study of blood T cell repertoires in COVID-19. Measured with immunoSEQ multiplex PCR; TCRdb has only the in-frame clones, and not every one. The profile shows around 190,000 clones, about 86% of them singletons. Sequenced material: peripheral blood. These receptors came from a man between 70 and 80 years old with active or convalescent COVID-19.

The chain joins TRBV29-1 to TRBJ2-7; D is uncertain. V was clipped by 4 bases and J by 3 bases, with 10 bases between them. This CDR3 is 12 amino acids long. Germline lookup yields CDR1 SQVTM and CDR2 ANQGSEA. The CDR3 loop reads CSVGNGGYEQYF. The CDR3, as DNA: TGCAGCGTTGGCAACGGCGGCTACGAGCAGTACTTC.

The V and J genes are TRBV9 and TRBJ2-2; 7 bases are shared with TRBD2. Germline CDR1 reads SGDLS; CDR2 reads YYNGEE. The CDR3 extends over 16 amino acids. Trimming removed 4 bases from V and 4 bases from J; junction bases left unmatched: 10. The CDR3 DNA is TGTGCCAGCAGCTTCCGAAGCGGGATTGGCACCGGGGAGCTGTTTTTT. Its protein is CASSFRSGIGTGELFF.

This chain links TRBV5-1 with TRBJ2-2; weak D call: TRBD2 (5 bases). V lost 2 bases and J 5 bases, leaving 13 bases between the germline ends. Germline assignment: CDR1 SGHRS and CDR2 YFSETQ. This CDR3 has 15 amino acids. In DNA form, the CDR3 reads TGCGCCAGCAGCTTAAGTGGGAGTGGGACCGGGGAGCTGTTTTTT. This gives the protein CASSLSGSGTGELFF.

In its sample, this clone was seen a few times. V and J are TRBV7-2 and TRBJ2-1; TRBD2 aligns across 15 bases. V shed 5 bases, J shed 0 bases, and the junction held 8 bases outside the gene matches. CDR1 SGHTA and CDR2 FQGNSA come from the germline V gene. The CDR3 extends over 19 amino acids. CDR3 nucleotide sequence: TGTGCCAGCAGCCACGGACTAGCGGGAGGGCCCAGCTCCTACAATGAGCAGTTCTTC. This encodes CASSHGLAGGPSSYNEQFF. The full variable domain, in which reference TRBV7-2 and TRBJ2-1 provide the parts outside the CDR3, is GAGVSQSPSNKVTEKGKDVELRCDPISGHTALYWYRQSLGQGLEFLIYFQGNSAPDKSGLPSDRFSAERTGGSVSTLTIQRTQQEDSAVYLCASSHGLAGGPSSYNEQFFGPGTRLTVL.

This chain uses TRBV7-2 with TRBJ2-7; D remains unclear. Germline V gene lookup returns CDR1 SGHTA and CDR2 FQGNSA. V gave up 4 bases and J gave up 0 bases, with 16 bases separating them. The CDR3 contains 16 residues. CDR3 in amino acids: CASSSPGWPSSYEQYF. The DNA of the CDR3 is TGTGCCAGCAGCTCCCCAGGATGGCCAAGCTCCTACGAGCAGTACTTC.

The V gene is TRBV7-8, the J gene TRBJ2-3; the match to TRBD1 covers 10 bases. CDR1 is SGHVS, CDR2 FQNEAQ, per germline. V shed 5 bases and J 11 bases; nucleotides not matched to a gene: 10. The CDR3 covers 14 residues. The chain's CDR3 is CASSAGQGKWKQYF. DNA of the CDR3: TGTGCCAGCAGCGCGGGACAGGGGAAATGGAAGCAGTATTTT.

The chain couples TRBV2 to TRBJ2-5; D unresolved. V lost 7 bases and J 2 bases, leaving 14 bases between the germline ends. This CDR3 comprises 14 residues. Per the germline V gene, CDR1 is SNHLY and CDR2 is FYNNEI. CDR3 bases: TGTGCCAGCACTGGCCTCCTCGGGCAAGAGACCCAGTACTTC. It yields the protein CASTGLLGQETQYF.

This chain joins TRBV5-1 and TRBJ1-5; the match to TRBD1 covers 8 bases. V gave up 4 bases and J gave up 6 bases; unmatched junction bases: 6. The CDR3 runs 14 residues. Germline V lookup: CDR1 SGHRS, CDR2 YFSETQ. In DNA form, the CDR3 reads TGCGCCAGCAGCGACGGACAGGGCGGTCAGCCCCAGCATTTT. Protein product: CASSDGQGGQPQHF.

This chain uses TRBV24-1 with TRBJ1-2; the match to TRBD1 covers 7 bases. Germline CDR1 reads KGHDR; CDR2 reads SFDVKD. The CDR3 totals 15 residues. With 3 bases clipped from V and 2 bases from J, the junction kept 5 bases outside the gene matches. As DNA, the CDR3 is TGTGCCACCAGTGATACTACAGGGGCGAACTATGGCTACACCTTC. It encodes CATSDTTGANYGYTF.

This clone has a single count. The chain recombines TRBV28 with TRBJ1-2; D ambiguous. Trimming took 6 bases from V and 2 from J, leaving 10 bases between them. Germline V CDR1 and CDR2: MDHEN, SYDVKM. The CDR3 sequence is 13 residues long. The CDR3 loop reads CASSTLVNYGYTF. The CDR3 nucleotides are TGTGCCAGCAGCACCCTAGTGAACTATGGCTACACCTTC.

This chain uses TRBV27 with TRBJ2-7; weak D call: TRBD2 (6 bases). The V end was cut by 5 bases, the J end by 4 bases, with 15 bases between. CDR3 size: 14 residues. Germline CDR1 reads MNHEY; CDR2 reads SMNVEV (reference sequence). The CDR3 DNA reads as TGTGCCAGCAGTCTTAGGGAGGCGAGGTACGAGCAGTACTTC. Amino acids: CASSLREARYEQYF.

V gene TRBV3-1 (or the pseudogene TRBV3-2) combines with J gene TRBJ1-4; D uncertain. CDR3 length equals 13 residues. Germline V gives CDR1 LGHDT, CDR2 YNNKEL (reference sequence). Deletions cut 6 bases from V and 7 bases from J, with 12 bases between. CDR3 amino acids: CASSLRVSEKLFF. As DNA, the CDR3 is TGTGCCAGCAGTCTGAGGGTTAGTGAAAAACTGTTTTTT.

The chain has TRBV19 and TRBJ1-5; 7 bases align to TRBD1. The CDR3 has 16 residues. Germline V lookup: CDR1 LNHDA, CDR2 SQIVND (reference sequence). J lost 1 base, V lost 3 bases, and 6 bases had no gene match. The CDR3 DNA is TGTGCCAGTAGTATCCAGACAGGGAGCAGCAATCAGCCCCAGCATTTT. Its translation is CASSIQTGSSNQPQHF.

This clone turned up a few times. The chain couples TRBV4-3 to TRBJ2-7; 7 bases align to TRBD2. After removal of 0 bases from V and 2 bases from J, the junction contained 4 bases not matched to a gene. Germline V gene sequence: CDR1 LGHNA, CDR2 YSLEER. The CDR3 is made up of 15 amino acids. The CDR3 region has the DNA TGCGCCAGCAGCCAAGATGGGGGGGACCCCTACGAGCAGTACTTC. It encodes CASSQDGGDPYEQYF.